The T cell receptor beta chain under discussion was sequenced for a study of cytomegalovirus exposure and HLA in healthy donors (dated by TCRdb to 2017 to 2019). General notes on the study: According to an earlier analysis of 550 to 700 of the donors, roughly 180 million T cells yielded some 120 million unique TCR beta sequences and about 300 Gb of sequence data. An early release that covered 640 HLA-typed donors contained approximately 320 gigabases of sequencing data and some 87 million unique TCR sequences. The genetic ancestry cluster associated with self-reported Caucasian donors included roughly 84% of the 398 genotyped donors. The study aimed to test whether cataloging public T cell receptors could reveal signatures of past pathogen exposure. The T cell repertoires of some 670 subjects were profiled by immunosequencing and related to cytomegalovirus serostatus. Besides the first cohort of 666 subjects, a separate validation cohort made up of about 120 different subjects was used. High-throughput TCR immunosequencing, statistical association of individual TCRs with disease status, and machine learning were combined to predict cytomegalovirus infection status. In a later analysis, previously published TCR beta repertoires from about 640 donors were re-analyzed and high-resolution HLA genotyping was added so that TCR occurrence patterns could be studied. Rather than using new phenotypic data, the later analysis identified candidate immune exposures from TCR beta sequences and from how often those sequences occurred across donors. In an earlier analysis of 587 of the donors, high-throughput TCR beta sequencing was used to judge whether each TCR beta V gene segment behaved as functional or pseudogenic. Alongside the repertoire data, information on donor age, sex, ethnicity and CMV serostatus was compiled. In a later genetic analysis, genome-wide SNP genotypes for about three fifths of the 666 donors were used, and that subset was treated as a discovery cohort. Every discovery cohort repertoire had been produced on one sequencing platform. Class I and class II HLA loci were covered by the typing at four-digit resolution. The number of donors typed differed by locus, with roughly 620-640 for A, B, C, DRB1 and DQB1, roughly 550 for DQA1, 606 for DPA1, and over 400 for DPB1. Five DR-DQ haplotypes were handled as single units for association and clustering because linkage in the cohort was strong. Among over 350 genotyped donors of the cohort, an average of approximately 250,000 unique TCR beta nucleotide sequences were sequenced per donor, roughly 20% of them non-productive. Study-wide findings and limitations: Most TCR sequences were seen in very few donors, while some public TCRs were found in many individuals. The study gave a list of 150 to 200 TCR beta chains associated with cytomegalovirus. According to a later analysis, TCR association rates differed among HLA loci, with DRB1 alleles showing the most associated TCRs and HLA-C alleles showing the fewest. In vitro tests confirmed that a few of the cytomegalovirus-associated TCR beta chains recognize cytomegalovirus antigens. Because counts were too low, seventeen rarely observed V segments, including chromosome 9 orphons, were excluded from the earlier analysis of several hundred of the donors. According to a later genetic analysis, donors in an Asian-associated ancestry cluster had fewer N-insertions in productive TCRs than the approximately 650-donor mean. Linkage disequilibrium might explain the correlated functional status among segregating V segments, but an unknown experimental factor could not be ruled out. A later analysis associated around 16,000 TCR beta sequences with specific HLA alleles at a false discovery rate of 0.05. Several of the top co-occurrence clusters appeared to be linked to parvovirus B19, influenza, CMV and Epstein-Barr virus, according to a later analysis. Because HLA typing was missing for some donors at each locus, association tests included only the typed subset. When HLA alleles, especially DR and DQ, strongly co-occurred, attributing TCR associations to individual alleles was difficult. A later analysis found that most CMV-associated TCR beta chains appeared HLA-restricted, with HLA associations seemingly driven largely by CMV exposure. In both the original and validation cohorts, the classifier was reported to diagnose cytomegalovirus status with high specificity and sensitivity. For the cohort, immune exposure information was limited to CMV serostatus. In a later analysis, HLA-associated TCR beta chains were found to be more clonally expanded and to have lower generation probabilities than equally common non-associated chains. According to the authors, the approach could potentially be generalized to other disease states and immunological phenotypes. A cluster of highly shared sequence variants was judged likely to represent a technical artifact of the sequencing pipeline. A further reported finding was that TCR beta sequences accurately predicted the HLA-A and HLA-B alleles for most subjects in the first cohort. In this cohort, only TCR beta chains were sequenced, and detectable features were limited by the absence of alpha or paired-chain data. V-gene and J-gene trimming of TCR beta chains was associated with a missense DCLRE1C variant in a later genetic analysis, and the association was replicated in an independent cohort. Roughly uniform sequencing depth across donors was assumed in presence/absence analyses, although this assumption may not hold. In an earlier analysis of approximately 590 of the donors, most TCR beta V segments were observed in productive rearrangements about 87% or about 30% of the time, broadly matching IMGT annotations.

Library preparation was by the immunoSEQ multiplex PCR assay. A mixture of 60 forward primers for TCR Vbeta segments and 13 reverse primers for TCR Jbeta segments was used in the multiplex PCR. The CDR3 region of rearranged TCR beta genes was amplified from genomic DNA with a multiplex PCR assay. Amplified TCR beta libraries were sequenced as 87-base-pair reads on the Illumina HiSeq System. On the study's bioinformatics: A later analysis counted about 80 million unique TCR beta chains across the 666 repertoires, and roughly 11 million of these chains were shared by at least two donors. A nearest-neighbor algorithm error-corrected the raw reads and collapsed the reads into unique sequences, merging closely related sequences to remove PCR and sequencing errors. CDR3 sequences were aligned to IMGT reference sequences to assign V, D and J gene segments. For a sequence to be retained, at least a six-nucleotide match to both a V gene segment and a J gene segment was required. A rearrangement was called productive if the CDR3 had no stop codons and remained in frame with V and J, and every other rearrangement was called non-productive. CDR3 was defined according to IMGT convention as the region running from the second conserved V-encoded cysteine to the conserved J-encoded phenylalanine. The earlier analysis of roughly 590 of the donors excluded any sequence lacking an unambiguous match to a single V gene segment. An earlier analysis of approximately 590 of the donors called V segments functional above 56.7% productive rearrangements and segregating when the between-donor standard deviation exceeded 5%. A statistical classification framework was built for diagnosing cytomegalovirus status from the catalog of TCR beta chain sequences. In a later analysis, V and J genes were assigned by comparing TCR nucleotide sequences against IMGT/GENE-DB human TR gene sequences. The TCRdist pipeline was used in a later analysis to assign CDR3 sequences and most-parsimonious VDJ recombination scenarios. In a later analysis, every TCR beta chain was defined by the combination of its CDR3 amino acid sequence and its V-gene family, and reads without a unique V-gene family were dropped. A later analysis removed 592 highly shared, low-generation-probability nucleotide sequences to deal with suspected cross-contamination and a sequencing artifact. For each public chain, a later analysis derived a clonal expansion index from normalized ranks of inferred template counts within each repertoire. A later analysis computed generation probabilities with a VDJ recombination model fitted to out-of-frame rearrangements, and checked the results against IGoR. In a later analysis, TCR-TCR, TCR-HLA and TCR-CMV co-occurrence was scored with hypergeometric tests, and a repertoire-size bias correction was applied to TCR pairs. In a later analysis, false discovery rates were estimated by permuting HLA or CMV assignments 20 times. In a later analysis, co-occurring TCRs were grouped using DBSCAN, with TCRdist sequence similarity added in when clustering inside HLA-allele-positive subsets. Repertoires with fewer than 30,000 or more than 120,000 public chains were left out of co-occurrence clustering, as were about 5 repertoires with anomalous nucleotide sharing. TCRdb stores this immuneACCESS table with in-frame sequences only. Part of the clones is absent; in the studies checked, under half of the shortfall reflects unresolved V genes, and no reason is known for the rest. The DNA gave D and trimming, while V, J and clone size come from that table. The sample profile shows 160,000 or so clones; approximately 81% of them were found once. The ten largest account for less than 3% of the sample.

The cohort comprised some 730 healthy bone marrow donors. At the time of sampling, every cohort member was nominally healthy, though immune exposures that went unrecorded were likely present. The donor was CMV seronegative and was included in the group of a few hundred seronegative cohort members. A peripheral blood sample was provided by each donor, and peripheral blood mononuclear cells were used for TCR beta sequencing. Genomic DNA extraction from the blood cell samples was performed with the Qiagen DNeasy Blood Extraction Kit. With respect to this clone: Its antigen remains undetermined. Base qualities are not recorded, but no much larger clone differs from it by a single base.

The sequence derives from a female donor in good health and CMV-seronegative. Sample: PBMCs.

The CDR3 loop reads CASSQGTGTSGTQYF. The DNA reads TGCGCCAGCAGCCAGGGGACTGGCACATCAGGGACCCAGTACTTC. In this chain, TRBV4-3 is recombined with TRBJ2-5; the D gene is possibly TRBD2, with 6 bases matching. The CDR3 spans 15 residues, from the cysteine through the phenylalanine. Of the read, only the CDR3 DNA is kept; its 45 bases are in frame from base 1. V was cut back by 3 bases and J by 7 bases, leaving a gap of 18 bases between them. CDR1 and CDR2 are read off the germline V gene as LGHNA and YSLEER.